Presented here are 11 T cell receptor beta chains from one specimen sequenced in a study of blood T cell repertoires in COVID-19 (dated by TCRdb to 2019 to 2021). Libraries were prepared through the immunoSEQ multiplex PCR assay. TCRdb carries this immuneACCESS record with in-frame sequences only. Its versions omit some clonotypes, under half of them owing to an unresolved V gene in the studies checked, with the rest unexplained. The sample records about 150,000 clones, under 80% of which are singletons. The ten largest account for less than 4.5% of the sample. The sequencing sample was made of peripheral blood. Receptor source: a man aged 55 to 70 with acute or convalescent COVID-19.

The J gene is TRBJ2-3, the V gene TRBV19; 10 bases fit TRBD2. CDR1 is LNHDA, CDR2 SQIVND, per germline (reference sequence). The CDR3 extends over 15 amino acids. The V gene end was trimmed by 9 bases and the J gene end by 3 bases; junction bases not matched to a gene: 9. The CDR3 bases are TGTGCCAGCAACACCCTGACTAGCGGGACAGATACGCAGTATTTT. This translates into CASNTLTSGTDTQYF.

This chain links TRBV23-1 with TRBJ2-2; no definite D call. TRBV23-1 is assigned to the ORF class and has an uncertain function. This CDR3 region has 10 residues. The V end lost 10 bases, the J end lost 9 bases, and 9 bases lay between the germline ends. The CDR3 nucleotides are TGCGCCAAGAGGTGCTGGGAGCTGTTTTTT. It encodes CAKRCWELFF.

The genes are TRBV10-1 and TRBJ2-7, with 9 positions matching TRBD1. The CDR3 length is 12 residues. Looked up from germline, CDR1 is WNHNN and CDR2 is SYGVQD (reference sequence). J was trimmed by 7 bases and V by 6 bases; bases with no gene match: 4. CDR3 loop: CASSWTGDEQYF. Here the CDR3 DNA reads TGCGCCAGCAGCTGGACAGGGGATGAGCAGTACTTC.

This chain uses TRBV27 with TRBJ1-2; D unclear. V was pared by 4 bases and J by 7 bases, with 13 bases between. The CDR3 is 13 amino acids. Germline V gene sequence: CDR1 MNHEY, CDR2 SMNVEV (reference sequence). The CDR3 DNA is TGTGCCAGCAGTTCTAACGGGAAGCGTGGCTACACCTTC. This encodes CASSSNGKRGYTF.

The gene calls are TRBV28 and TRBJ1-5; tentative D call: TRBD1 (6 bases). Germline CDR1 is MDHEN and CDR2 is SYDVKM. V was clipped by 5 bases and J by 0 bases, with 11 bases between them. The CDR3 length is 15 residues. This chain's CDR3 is CASSTQGPSNQPQHF. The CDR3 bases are TGTGCCAGCAGTACTCAGGGGCCTAGCAATCAGCCCCAGCATTTT.

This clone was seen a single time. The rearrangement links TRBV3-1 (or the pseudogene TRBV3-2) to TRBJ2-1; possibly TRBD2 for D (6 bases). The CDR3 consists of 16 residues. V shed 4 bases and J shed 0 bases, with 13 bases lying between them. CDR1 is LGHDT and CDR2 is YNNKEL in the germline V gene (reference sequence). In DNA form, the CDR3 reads TGTGCCAGCAGCCTCAGCGGAGGGCTCTCCTACAATGAGCAGTTCTTC. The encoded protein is CASSLSGGLSYNEQFF.

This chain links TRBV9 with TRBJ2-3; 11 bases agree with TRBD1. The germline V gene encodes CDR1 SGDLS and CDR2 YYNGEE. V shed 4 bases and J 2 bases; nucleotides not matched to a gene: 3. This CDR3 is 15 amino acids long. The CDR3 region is CASSWTGGFTDTQYF. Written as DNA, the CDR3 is TGTGCCAGCAGCTGGACAGGGGGCTTCACAGATACGCAGTATTTT. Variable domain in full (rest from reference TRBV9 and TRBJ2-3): DSGVTQTPKHLITATGQRVTLRCSPRSGDLSVYWYQQSLDQGLQFLIQYYNGEERAKGNILERFSAQQFPDLHSELNLSSLELGDSALYFCASSWTGGFTDTQYFGPGTRLTVL.

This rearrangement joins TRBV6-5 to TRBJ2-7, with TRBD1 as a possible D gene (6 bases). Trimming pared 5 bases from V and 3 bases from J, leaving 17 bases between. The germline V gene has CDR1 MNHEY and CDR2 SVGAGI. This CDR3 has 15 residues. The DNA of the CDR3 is TGTGCCAGCAGTCTTGACAGGTTGGGCCTCTACGAGCAGTACTTC. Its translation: CASSLDRLGLYEQYF.

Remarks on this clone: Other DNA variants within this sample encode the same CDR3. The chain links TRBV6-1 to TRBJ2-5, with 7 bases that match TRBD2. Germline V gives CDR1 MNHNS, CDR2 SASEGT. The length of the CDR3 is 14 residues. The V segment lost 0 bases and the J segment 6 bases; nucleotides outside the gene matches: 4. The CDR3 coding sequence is TGTGCCAGCAGTGAAGCTTGGGGGGGAAAGACCCAGTACTTC. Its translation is CASSEAWGGKTQYF.

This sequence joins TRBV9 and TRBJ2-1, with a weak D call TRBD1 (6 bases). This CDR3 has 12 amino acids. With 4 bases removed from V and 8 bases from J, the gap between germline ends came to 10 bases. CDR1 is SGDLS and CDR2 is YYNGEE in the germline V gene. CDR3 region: CASSIQGYEQFF. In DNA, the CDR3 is TGTGCCAGCAGCATACAGGGCTATGAGCAGTTCTTC. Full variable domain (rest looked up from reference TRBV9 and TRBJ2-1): DSGVTQTPKHLITATGQRVTLRCSPRSGDLSVYWYQQSLDQGLQFLIQYYNGEERAKGNILERFSAQQFPDLHSELNLSSLELGDSALYFCASSIQGYEQFFGPGTRLTVL.

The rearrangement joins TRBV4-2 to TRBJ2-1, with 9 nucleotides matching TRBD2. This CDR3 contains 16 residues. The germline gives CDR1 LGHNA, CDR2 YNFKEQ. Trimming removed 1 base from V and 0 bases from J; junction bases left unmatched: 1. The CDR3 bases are TGTGCCAGCAGCCAAGTTAGCGGGAGCTCCTACAATGAGCAGTTCTTC. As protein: CASSQVSGSSYNEQFF.